This entry is about one T cell receptor beta chain. These data come from a study of blood T cell repertoires in COVID-19. Germline assignment: CDR1 MNHNS and CDR2 SASEGT. The V and J ends lost 3 bases and 0 bases respectively, with 2 bases between them. This CDR3 spans 13 amino acids. The method was immunoSEQ multiplex PCR; TCRdb's version includes in-frame clones alone and lacks a portion of them. Among about 77,000 clones listed, roughly nine tenths were seen once. The source of this sequence is an elderly woman with active or convalescent COVID-19. Sequencing input: peripheral blood. The chain carries TRBV6-1 and TRBJ2-2; D is ambiguous. The CDR3 is CASSDANTGELFF. The CDR3, as DNA: TGTGCCAGCAGTGACGCGAACACCGGGGAGCTGTTTTTT.